Below are 21 T cell receptor beta chains sequenced from a single sample in a study of cytotoxic CD8 clonotypes in ibrutinib-treated CLL. Generated by immunoSEQ multiplex PCR, the TCRdb table keeps only in-frame clones and is missing some. Of 250,000 to 350,000 clones in the sample, less than 85% were seen once. Sample: PBMCs, taken at disease progression, from a patient treated with ibrutinib. The receptors originated from a human donor with chronic lymphocytic leukemia.

The CDR3 here is CASSPGLVPYNEQFF. The DNA for the CDR3 is TGTGCCAGCAGCCCAGGACTAGTCCCCTACAATGAGCAGTTCTTC. The J gene is TRBJ2-1, the V gene TRBV13; 7 nucleotides line up with TRBD2. This CDR3 spans 15 amino acids. Trimming at V came to 5 bases and at J to 2 bases, leaving 6 bases not matched to a gene. Germline V gives CDR1 PRHDT, CDR2 FYEKMQ (reference sequence). Using reference TRBV13 and TRBJ2-1 for the parts outside the CDR3, the full variable domain is AAGVIQSPRHLIKEKRETATLKCYPIPRHDTVYWYQQGPGQDPQFLISFYEKMQSDKGSIPDRFSAQQFSDYHSELNMSSLELGDSALYFCASSPGLVPYNEQFFGPGTRLTVL.

The rearrangement links TRBV27 to TRBJ2-7; 7 bases align to TRBD1. J gave up 5 bases and V 6 bases, and 16 bases lay outside the gene matches. CDR1 and CDR2 (germline): MNHEY, SMNVEV (reference sequence). The CDR3 has 16 amino acids. The CDR3 protein is CASSQRRGQYPHEQYF. The CDR3 region has the DNA TGTGCCAGCAGCCAGCGAAGGGGGCAGTACCCCCACGAGCAGTACTTC.

The chain recombines TRBV7-7 with TRBJ1-1; the match to TRBD1 covers 9 bases. CDR3 length equals 14 residues. V lost 4 bases, J lost 3 bases, and 3 bases stayed unmatched. Germline V CDR1 and CDR2: SSHAT, FNYEAQ (reference sequence). The CDR3 loop is CASSSDRGYTEAFF. CDR3 in DNA: TGTGCCAGCAGCTCGGACAGGGGATACACTGAAGCTTTCTTT.

The V and J genes are TRBV6-5 and TRBJ2-7; D is undetermined. Per the germline V gene, CDR1 is MNHEY and CDR2 is SVGAGI. CDR3 size: 13 residues. Trimming stripped 6 bases from V and 6 bases from J, with 15 bases between. CDR3 protein: CASSSQLSSEQYF. DNA of the CDR3: TGTGCCAGCAGCTCCCAACTATCTAGCGAGCAGTACTTC.

V gene TRBV6-1 combines with J gene TRBJ2-2, with TRBD1 identical over 7 bases. The V segment lost 3 bases and the J segment 1 base; nucleotides outside the gene matches: 2. Germline loops: CDR1 MNHNS, CDR2 SASEGT. The CDR3 has 15 amino acids. CDR3 sequence: CASSDRDRNTGELFF. CDR3 in DNA: TGTGCCAGCAGTGACCGGGACAGGAACACCGGGGAGCTGTTTTTT.

J is TRBJ1-4 and V is TRBV5-1; weak D call: TRBD1 (6 bases). Trimming shortened V by 0 bases and J by 5 bases, and 11 bases separated the two germline ends. The length of the CDR3 is 15 residues. Germline loops: CDR1 SGHRS, CDR2 YFSETQ. CDR3 coding DNA: TGCGCCAGCAGCTTGGAGGGGGGCATCAATGAAAAACTGTTTTTT. As protein: CASSLEGGINEKLFF.

J is TRBJ2-1 and V is TRBV7-6; TRBD2 matches 7 bases. With V trimmed by 5 bases and J by 9 bases, 7 bases remained unmatched. CDR3 length equals 13 residues. In germline, CDR1 is SGHVS, CDR2 FNYEAQ. CDR3 nucleotides: TGTGCCAGCAGCCCGAGCGGGGAGGGTGAGCAGTTCTTC. Translating gives CASSPSGEGEQFF. Full variable domain (rest looked up from reference TRBV7-6 and TRBJ2-1): GAGVSQSPRYKVTKRGQDVALRCDPISGHVSLYWYRQALGQGPEFLTYFNYEAQQDKSGLPNDRFSAERPEGSISTLTIQRTEQRDSAMYRCASSPSGEGEQFFGPGTRLTVL.

This chain joins TRBV19 and TRBJ2-7, with 8 bases fitting TRBD1. This CDR3 comprises 14 residues. The J segment lost 1 base and the V segment lost 5 bases, leaving 4 bases of the junction unmatched. Germline V gives CDR1 LNHDA, CDR2 SQIVND (reference sequence). The CDR3, as DNA: TGTGCCAGTAGTTCGGACAGGGCTTCCTACGAGCAGTACTTC. This codes for CASSSDRASYEQYF. Full variable domain (rest looked up from reference TRBV19 and TRBJ2-7): DGGITQSPKYLFRKEGQNVTLSCEQNLNHDAMYWYRQDPGQGLRLIYYSQIVNDFQKGDIAEGYSVSREKKESFPLTVTSAQKNPTAFYLCASSSDRASYEQYFGPGTRLTVT.

V gene TRBV5-1 combines with J gene TRBJ2-5; D ambiguous. The germline V and J ends were trimmed by 4 bases and 7 bases, with 17 bases remaining between them. The CDR3 has 14 residues. CDR1 and CDR2 (germline): SGHRS, YFSETQ. CDR3 DNA: TGCGCCAGCAGCACACCAGTACAGATGGGGACCCAGTACTTC. Its translation is CASSTPVQMGTQYF.

This chain connects TRBV21-1 to TRBJ2-7; TRBD2 is taken as the D call from the table, unchecked against the DNA. TRBV21-1 is a documented pseudogene. The CDR3 totals 13 residues. Written as DNA, the CDR3 is TGTGCCAGCACCTGGACTAGCGGGAGCAAGCAGTACTTC. This gives the protein CASTWTSGSKQYF.

V usage is TRBV6-4 and J usage is TRBJ2-3; TRBD1 might be the D (7 bases). This CDR3 comprises 15 residues. The V gene's germline CDR1 is MRHNA and CDR2 SNTAGT. The V end lost 6 bases, the J end lost 2 bases, and 15 bases lay between the germline ends. The CDR3 reads CASSRGESLTDTQYF. The DNA for the CDR3 is TGTGCCAGCAGCAGGGGGGAAAGCCTCACAGATACGCAGTATTTT.

In this sample, this clone turned up a few times. The junction does not match germline at one end; this may be a read error. This CDR3 reads CASSGGTGSFSWF. The CDR3 DNA sequence: TGTGCCAGCTCAGGCGGGACAGGGTCCTTCAGTTGGTTC. The chain uses TRBV18 and TRBJ2-7; 9 bases fit TRBD1. Germline V gene data show CDR1 as KGHSH and CDR2 as LQKENI. The CDR3 is 13 residues long.

This sequence joins TRBV25-1 and TRBJ2-1, with D possibly TRBD1 on 5 matching bases. Germline CDR1 MGHDK, CDR2 SYGVNS. V lost 3 bases and J 3 bases, leaving 9 bases between the germline ends. CDR3 length: 14 amino acids. In nucleotides, the CDR3 is TGTGCCAGCAGTGATGCAGGGCTCTACAATGAGCAGTTCTTC. Its translation: CASSDAGLYNEQFF.

The rearrangement joins TRBV9 to TRBJ1-2, with 7 nucleotides matching TRBD1. The V segment lost 3 bases and the J segment 6 bases; nucleotides outside the gene matches: 17. The CDR3 has 17 residues. Germline CDR1 and CDR2: SGDLS and YYNGEE. The CDR3 bases are TGTGCCAGCAGCGCCTTTCCCCCCGGGACAGCCTCGGATGGCTACACCTTC. Its translation: CASSAFPPGTASDGYTF.

The J gene is TRBJ2-3, the V gene TRBV29-1, with D hard to call. The CDR3 loop spans 10 amino acids. Germline-derived CDR1 and CDR2 are SQVTM and ANQGSEA. V lost 7 bases to trimming and J lost 0 bases, with 2 bases between them. In nucleotides, the CDR3 is TGCAGCGGGAGCACAGATACGCAGTATTTT. Translation gives CSGSTDTQYF.

The chain uses TRBV4-2 and TRBJ2-3; no clear D. From germline, CDR1 is LGHNA and CDR2 YNFKEQ. This CDR3 has 14 residues. Trimming left V 1 base short and J 4 bases short, with 9 bases between. This CDR3 is CASSQASWADTQYF. DNA of the CDR3: TGTGCCAGCAGCCAAGCGTCCTGGGCAGATACGCAGTATTTT.

This sequence joins TRBV25-1 and TRBJ1-5; D remains ambiguous. CDR3 length: 16 amino acids. Trimming took off 6 bases at V and 0 bases at J, with 15 bases between the two ends. Germline CDR1 MGHDK, CDR2 SYGVNS. The CDR3 DNA reads TGTGCCAGCAGCGTAGGTGGTGGATTTAGCAATCAGCCCCAGCATTTT. As protein: CASSVGGGFSNQPQHF.

This sequence joins TRBV2 and TRBJ1-3; no firm D call. V lost 2 bases and J lost 1, with 6 bases in between. Germline-derived CDR1 and CDR2 are SNHLY and FYNNEI. The length of the CDR3 is 14 residues. The CDR3 region has the DNA TGTGCCAGCAGTGAAAAACGATCTGGAAACACCATATATTTT. It codes for CASSEKRSGNTIYF.

The gene calls are TRBV5-1 and TRBJ2-5; D is undetermined. V was cut by 0 bases and J by 5 bases, with 11 bases left in between. This CDR3 contains 14 residues. Germline CDR1 is SGHRS and CDR2 is YFSETQ. The chain's CDR3 is CASSLEAVLETQYF. The CDR3 nucleotides are TGCGCCAGCAGCTTGGAGGCAGTCCTTGAGACCCAGTACTTC. Filled out from reference TRBV5-1 and TRBJ2-5, the complete variable domain reads KAGVTQTPRYLIKTRGQQVTLSCSPISGHRSVSWYQQTPGQGLQFLFEYFSETQRNKGNFPGRFSGRQFSNSRSEMNVSTLELGDSALYLCASSLEAVLETQYFGPGTRLLVL.

The sample holds one count of this clone. The chain links TRBV5-1 to TRBJ2-5; TRBD2 matches at 7 bases. Germline trimming cut 4 bases from V and 4 bases from J; bases unmatched to any gene: 4. The CDR3 sequence is 13 residues long. Per germline, CDR1 SGHRS and CDR2 YFSETQ. CDR3 nucleotide sequence: TGCGCCAGCAGCCCCGCGGGAGTAGAGACCCAGTACTTC. This codes for CASSPAGVETQYF.

The V call is TRBV29-1, the J call TRBJ2-7; 9 nucleotides align to TRBD2. V lost 0 bases to trimming and J lost 3 bases; unmatched junction nucleotides: 9. Per germline, CDR1 SQVTM and CDR2 ANQGSEA. The CDR3 spans 16 residues. The CDR3 bases are TGCAGCGTTGAAGACTCGACTAGCGGAGCAGGCTACGAGCAGTACTTC. It is translated as CSVEDSTSGAGYEQYF.